The clone carrying this TCR beta chain was observed a single time. The antigen is not known. The CDR3 length is 13 residues. Germline-derived CDR1 and CDR2 are GTSNPN and SVGIG (reference sequence). Trimming removed 4 bases from V and 5 bases from J; junction bases left unmatched: 5. These data originate in a study of cytomegalovirus exposure and HLA in healthy donors. Study-level points and caveats: The authors listed approximately 160 TCR beta chains as cytomegalovirus-associated. Accurate prediction of most subjects' HLA-A and HLA-B alleles from TCR beta sequences was reported. V segments that were indistinguishable, TRBV6-2 and TRBV6-3 among them, were omitted from analysis.

PCR used 60 Vbeta primers and 13 Jbeta primers. Source study methods: In a later analysis, of around 83 million unique beta chains, about 12 million appeared in at least two donors. Data came from immunoSEQ multiplex PCR; TCRdb stores just in-frame clones and leaves some out. V and J calls and clone size come straight from that table; D and trimming were deduced from the DNA. This table has fewer than 200,000 clones, approximately 81% appearing once. The receptor comes from a man aged 18 to 29 in good health and CMV-seropositive. This chain joins TRBV30 and TRBJ2-5; 9 bases match TRBD1. Sequenced: PBMCs. CDR3 DNA: TGTGCCTGGAACAGGGGGCGCACCGAGACCCAGTACTTC. It encodes CAWNRGRTETQYF. The full variable domain, in which reference TRBV30 and TRBJ2-5 provide the parts outside the CDR3, is SQTIHQWPATLVQPVGSPLSLECTVEGTSNPNLYWYRQAAGRGLQLLFYSVGIGQISSEVPQNLSASRPQDRQFILSSKKLLLSDSGFYLCAWNRGRTETQYFGPGTRLLVL.